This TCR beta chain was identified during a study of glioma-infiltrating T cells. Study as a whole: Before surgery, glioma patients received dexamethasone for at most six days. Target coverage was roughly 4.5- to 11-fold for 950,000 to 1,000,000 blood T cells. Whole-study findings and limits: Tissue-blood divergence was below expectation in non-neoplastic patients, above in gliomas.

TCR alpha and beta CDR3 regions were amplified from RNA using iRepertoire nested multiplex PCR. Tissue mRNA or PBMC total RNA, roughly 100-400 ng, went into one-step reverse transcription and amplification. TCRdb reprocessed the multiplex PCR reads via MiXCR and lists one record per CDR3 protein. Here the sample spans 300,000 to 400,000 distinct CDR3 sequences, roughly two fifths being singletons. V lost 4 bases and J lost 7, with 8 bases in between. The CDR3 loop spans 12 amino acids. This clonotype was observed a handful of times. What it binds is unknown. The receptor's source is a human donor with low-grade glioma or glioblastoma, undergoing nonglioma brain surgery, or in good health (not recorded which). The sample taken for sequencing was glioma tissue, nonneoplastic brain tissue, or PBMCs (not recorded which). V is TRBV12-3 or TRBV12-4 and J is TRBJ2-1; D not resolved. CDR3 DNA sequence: TGTGCCAGCAGTTGGGAACTGAATGAGCAGTTCTTC. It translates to CASSWELNEQFF.